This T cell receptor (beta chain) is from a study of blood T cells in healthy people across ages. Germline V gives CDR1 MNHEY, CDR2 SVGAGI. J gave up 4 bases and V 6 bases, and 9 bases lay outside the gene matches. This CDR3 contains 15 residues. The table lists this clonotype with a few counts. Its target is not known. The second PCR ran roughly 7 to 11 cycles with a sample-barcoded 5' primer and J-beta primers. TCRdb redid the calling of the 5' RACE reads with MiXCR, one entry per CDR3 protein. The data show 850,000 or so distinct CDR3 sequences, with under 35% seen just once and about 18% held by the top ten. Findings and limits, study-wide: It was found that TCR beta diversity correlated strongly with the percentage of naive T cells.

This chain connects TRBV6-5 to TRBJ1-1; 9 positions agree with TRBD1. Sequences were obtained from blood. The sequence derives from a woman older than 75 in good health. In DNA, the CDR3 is TGTGCCAGCAGAATAAGGGACAGGGCGGGCACTGAAGCTTTCTTT. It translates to CASRIRDRAGTEAFF.